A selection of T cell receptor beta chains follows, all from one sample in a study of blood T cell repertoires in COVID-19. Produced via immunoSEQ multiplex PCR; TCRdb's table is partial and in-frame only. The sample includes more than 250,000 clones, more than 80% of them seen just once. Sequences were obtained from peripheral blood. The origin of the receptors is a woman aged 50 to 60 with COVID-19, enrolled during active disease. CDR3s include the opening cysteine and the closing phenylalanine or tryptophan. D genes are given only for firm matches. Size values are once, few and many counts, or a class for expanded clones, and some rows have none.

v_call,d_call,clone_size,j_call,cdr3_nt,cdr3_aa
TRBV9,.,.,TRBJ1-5,TGTGCCAGCAGCGTAGGGGCAGGGCTCCAGCCCCAGCATTTT,CASSVGAGLQPQHF
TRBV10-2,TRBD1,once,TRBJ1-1,TGCGCCAGCAGTGAAGGACAGGGTGGAAGGAACACTGAAGCTTTCTTT,CASSEGQGGRNTEAFF
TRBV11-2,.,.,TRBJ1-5,TGTGCCAGCAGCTTAACGGGGGGGGCGCTGAGTCAGCCCCAGCATTTT,CASSLTGGALSQPQHF
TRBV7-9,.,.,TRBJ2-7,TGTGCCAGCAGCTTAGAGGGGCCAGGAAGAATCTACGAGCAGTACTTC,CASSLEGPGRIYEQYF
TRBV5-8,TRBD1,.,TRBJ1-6,TGTGCCAGCAGCTTCCAGGGGGCGCGTGCCTCACCCCTCCACTTT,CASSFQGARASPLHF
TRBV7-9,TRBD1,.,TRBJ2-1,TGTGCCAGCACCTCTGGGACAGGGTTGGATGAGCAGTTCTTC,CASTSGTGLDEQFF
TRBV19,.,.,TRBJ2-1,TGTGCCAGTAGTCTCGGACAGACTTACAATGAGCAGTTCTTC,CASSLGQTYNEQFF
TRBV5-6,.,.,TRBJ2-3,TGTGCCAGCAGCTCCACCGGGACTTACACAGATACGCAGTATTTT,CASSSTGTYTDTQYF
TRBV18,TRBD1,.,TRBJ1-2,TGTGCCAGCTCACCATTGGGACAGGGTTTAGATGGCTACACCTTC,CASSPLGQGLDGYTF
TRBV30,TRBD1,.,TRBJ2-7,TGTGCCTGGAGTGTGGGACAGGGGTTCTACGAGCAGTACTTC,CAWSVGQGFYEQYF
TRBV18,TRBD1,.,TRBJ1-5,TGTGCCAGCTCACCCGGACAGGGGGCGAGTCAGCCCCAGCATTTT,CASSPGQGASQPQHF
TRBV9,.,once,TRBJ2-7,TGTGCCAGCAGCTCACAGGAGGGGTCCGCCTACGAGCAGTACTTC,CASSSQEGSAYEQYF
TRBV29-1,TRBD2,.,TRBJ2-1,TGCAGCGTTGAAGATAGAGCGGGAGGTGTAATTTCGAGCGATGAGCAGTTCTTC,CSVEDRAGGVISSDEQFF
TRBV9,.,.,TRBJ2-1,TGTGCCAGCAGCGTAGCCGCGGGTGGCGAGCAGTTCTTC,CASSVAAGGEQFF
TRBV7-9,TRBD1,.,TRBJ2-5,TGTGCCAGCAGCTTCGGACAGGGGCAAGAGACCCAGTACTTC,CASSFGQGQETQYF
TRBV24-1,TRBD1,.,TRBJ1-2,TGTGCCACCAGTGAACACAGGGGAGGCTATGGCTACACCTTC,CATSEHRGGYGYTF
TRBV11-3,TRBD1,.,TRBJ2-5,TGTGCCAGCCATTTGGACAGGGGCCACGAGACCCAGTACTTC,CASHLDRGHETQYF
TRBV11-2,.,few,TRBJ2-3,TGTGCCAGCAGCTTAGGTCTAGTTAGCACAGATACGCAGTATTTT,CASSLGLVSTDTQYF
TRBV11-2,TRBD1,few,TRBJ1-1,TGTGCCAGCAGCGAAAACCGGGACAGGATATATGAAGCTTTCTTT,CASSENRDRIYEAFF
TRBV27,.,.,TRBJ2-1,TGTGCCAGCAGCCCCCGGTTGAGTAGCGGACCTTTCCAGTACAATGAGCAGTTCTTC,CASSPRLSSGPFQYNEQFF
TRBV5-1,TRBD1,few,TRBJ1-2,TGCGCCAGCAGATGGACAGGCGATGGCTACACCTTC,CASRWTGDGYTF
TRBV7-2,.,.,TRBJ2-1,TGTGCCAGCAGCTTAGGGCGGCACAATGAGCAGTTCTTC,CASSLGRHNEQFF
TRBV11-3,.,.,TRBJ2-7,TGTGCCAGCAGTCGAGGGAAACCGCCCTACGAGCAGTACTTC,CASSRGKPPYEQYF
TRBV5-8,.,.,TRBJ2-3,TGTGCCAGCAGCTTGGTGACAAGCACTTCTAGCACAGATACGCAGTATTTT,CASSLVTSTSSTDTQYF
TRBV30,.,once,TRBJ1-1,TGTGCCTGGAGTGTGCCAGGGATCAGCACTGAAGCTTTCTTT,CAWSVPGISTEAFF
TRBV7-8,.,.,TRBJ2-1,TGTGCCAGCAGCTCTCGCGGCGCAAAGTCCTACAATGAGCAGTTCTTC,CASSSRGAKSYNEQFF
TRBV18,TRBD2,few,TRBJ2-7,TGTGCCAGCTCACCGTACGCGGGAGCAGAATACGAGCAGTACTTC,CASSPYAGAEYEQYF